This T cell receptor beta chain stems from a study of a mutant IDH1 vaccine in newly diagnosed glioma. The overall study: The first vaccination came 4-6 weeks after radiotherapy alone, or with temozolomide cycles. It was radiotherapy, temozolomide, or both that patients received previously, with most receiving both.

Regarding time point: week 35, safety follow-up. The vaccine gave 300 ug of a 20-mer mutant IDH1 peptide subcutaneously per dose. Profiling relied on immunoSEQ multiplex PCR, and the TCRdb table lists in-frame clones only, not all of them. Of about 32,000 clones detected, around 77% appear once; the ten largest clones hold about 3%. Concerning this clone: What it binds is not known.

The germline V gene has CDR1 PRHDT and CDR2 FYEKMQ (reference sequence). The V end lost 0 bases, the J end lost 4 bases, and 18 bases lay between the germline ends. The CDR3 is made up of 17 amino acids. Whole-study results and caveats: 80% to 95% of patients showed vaccine-induced immune responses across multiple MHC alleles.

The sample in question was PBMCs, obtained from a glioma patient whose treatment included an IDH1 peptide vaccine. The J gene is TRBJ1-2, the V gene TRBV13; a weak D match, TRBD1 (5 bases). This clonotype was sampled from a man aged 35 to 55 with glioma. Some clones in this sample may be carry-over from other donors' samples. CDR3 in DNA: TGTGCCAGCAGCTTAGGACAGGACCTTAGTGTTGGCTATGGCTACACCTTC. Translation gives CASSLGQDLSVGYGYTF.